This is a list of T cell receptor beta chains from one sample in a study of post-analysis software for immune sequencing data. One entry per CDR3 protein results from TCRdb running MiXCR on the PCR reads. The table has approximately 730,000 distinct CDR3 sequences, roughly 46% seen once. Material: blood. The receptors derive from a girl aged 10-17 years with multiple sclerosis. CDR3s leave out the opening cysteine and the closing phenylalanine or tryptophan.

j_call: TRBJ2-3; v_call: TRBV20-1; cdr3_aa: SARNSVTDTQY
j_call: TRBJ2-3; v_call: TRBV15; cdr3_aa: ATSRDLFSTDTQY
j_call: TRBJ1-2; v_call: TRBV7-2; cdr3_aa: ASGFSQGYGYT
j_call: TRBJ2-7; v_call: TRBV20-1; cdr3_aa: SARGPGQGYEQY
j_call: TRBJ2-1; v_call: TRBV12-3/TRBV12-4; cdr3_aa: ASSLGTSVLDEQF
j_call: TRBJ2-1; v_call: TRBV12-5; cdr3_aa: ASGSAGSSYNEQF
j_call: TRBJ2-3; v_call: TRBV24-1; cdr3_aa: ATSDGLSMGPDTQY
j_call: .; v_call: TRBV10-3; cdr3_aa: AIKGELTSGDEQY
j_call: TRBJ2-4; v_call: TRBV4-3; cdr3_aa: ASSPGRRMDIQY
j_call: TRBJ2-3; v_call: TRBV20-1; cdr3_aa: SASPLLLAGEVGTQY
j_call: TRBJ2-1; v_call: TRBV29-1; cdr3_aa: SVALLQGTSGRTYNEQF
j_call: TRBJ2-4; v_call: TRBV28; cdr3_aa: ASSPIWDNDRKSENIQY
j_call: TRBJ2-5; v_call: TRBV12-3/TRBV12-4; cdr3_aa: ASSSGYWETQY
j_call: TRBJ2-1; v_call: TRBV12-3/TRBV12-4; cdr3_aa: ASSFLAELRSSYNEQF
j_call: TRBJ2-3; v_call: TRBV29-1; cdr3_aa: SGNLAPNTDTQY
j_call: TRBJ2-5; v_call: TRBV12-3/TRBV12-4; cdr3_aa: ASSSSTRAQGQY
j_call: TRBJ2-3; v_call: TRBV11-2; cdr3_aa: ASSLGTGTRNTQY
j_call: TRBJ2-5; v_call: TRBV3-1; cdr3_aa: ASSQEGVQETQY
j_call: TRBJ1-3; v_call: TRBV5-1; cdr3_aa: ASSLVGGNTIY
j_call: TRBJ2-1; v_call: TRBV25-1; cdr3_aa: ASSETSGPRNEQF
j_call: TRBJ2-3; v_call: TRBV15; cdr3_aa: ATSTGTGGPRTDTQY
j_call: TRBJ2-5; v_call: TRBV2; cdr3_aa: ASSDGGPIQYQETQY
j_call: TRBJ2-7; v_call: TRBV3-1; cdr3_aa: ASSHAGRTYEQY
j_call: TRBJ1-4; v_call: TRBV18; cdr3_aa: ASSRGGLDNEKLF
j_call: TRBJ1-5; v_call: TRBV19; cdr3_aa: ASRASRDRAQPQH
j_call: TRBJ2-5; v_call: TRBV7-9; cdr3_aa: ASSFRREGLQWETQY
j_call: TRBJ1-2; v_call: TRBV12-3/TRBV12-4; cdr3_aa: ASSFEVSGVPYGYT
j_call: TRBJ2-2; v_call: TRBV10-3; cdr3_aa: AISDRSGRAHGELF
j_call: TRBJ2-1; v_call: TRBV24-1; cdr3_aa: ATSDLGGQKF
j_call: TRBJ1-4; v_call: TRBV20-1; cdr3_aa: SASSGMGNEKLF
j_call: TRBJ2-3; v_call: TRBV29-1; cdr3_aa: SALAGGLWGTDTQY
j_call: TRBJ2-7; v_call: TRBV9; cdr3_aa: ASSAEGTRAYEQY
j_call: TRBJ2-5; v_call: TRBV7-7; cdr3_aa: ASSPELVAGEETQY
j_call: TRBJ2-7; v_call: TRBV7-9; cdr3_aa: ASSSDPGLAGKGSYEQY
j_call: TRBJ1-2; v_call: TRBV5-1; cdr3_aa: ASSPDHLNRANYGYT
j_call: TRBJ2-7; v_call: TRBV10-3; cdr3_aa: AIGKREGSYEQY
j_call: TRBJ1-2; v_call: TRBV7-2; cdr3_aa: ASSLRSAEANYGYT
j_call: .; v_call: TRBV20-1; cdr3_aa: SAELAGGYEQY
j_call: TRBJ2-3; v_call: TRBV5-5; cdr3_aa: ASSLGPATDTQY
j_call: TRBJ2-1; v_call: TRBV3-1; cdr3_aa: ASSQDTGYSYNEQF
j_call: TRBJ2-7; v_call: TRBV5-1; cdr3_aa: ASSLNPGDDYEQY
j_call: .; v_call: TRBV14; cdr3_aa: ASSQESPGGSSEQY
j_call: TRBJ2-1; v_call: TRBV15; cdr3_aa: ATSSHSDRGPGDEQF
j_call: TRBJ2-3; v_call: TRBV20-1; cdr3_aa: SADSLERERTDTQY